This T cell receptor beta chain was identified in a study of blood T cell repertoires in COVID-19. Study-wide context: Sources were T cells, B-cell-depleted T cells, or PBMCs; the material itself was cDNA or gDNA.

Using immunoSEQ multiplex PCR, the repertoire was profiled, and TCRdb retains in-frame clones only, with some absent. The sample lists approximately 290,000 clones; nearly 90% were seen once. V was cut by 0 bases and J by 7 bases, with 14 bases left in between. CDR3 length: 15 amino acids. Germline V CDR1 and CDR2: SGDLS, YYNGEE. The chain couples TRBV9 to TRBJ1-3; tentatively, D is TRBD1 (6 bases). Sample: PBMCs or T cells enriched from blood (not recorded which). The sequence came from a woman under 30 with acute COVID-19. CDR3 DNA: TGTGCCAGCAGCGTAGGCGGGGGCCAAGGGAACACCATATATTTT. Translating it yields CASSVGGGQGNTIYF.